The rows below give T cell receptor beta chains drawn from one sample of a study of response to subunit inactivated influenza vaccine. MiXCR, applied by TCRdb to the RT-PCR reads, yields one record per CDR3 protein. The sample carries more than 600,000 distinct CDR3 sequences, around a sixth recorded once. The material was PBMCs from blood, obtained more than 4 days after vaccination. These receptors all stem from a man in his fifties or sixties who received an inactivated influenza vaccine. Both conserved end residues are part of each CDR3. A row's size may be missing; if present it is once, few, many or a size class.

CASSLGQSNTGELFF | TRBV5-4 | NA
CASSPSGQGAIEQFF | TRBV12-3/TRBV12-4 | few
CSGTSGLYNEQFF | TRBV20-1 | few
CASRFRVRDYEQYF | TRBV28 | NA
CSARDPTARNEKLFF | TRBV20-1 | few
CASTHQSRVRADEQFF | TRBV7-2 | NA
CATSRERGLAETQYF | TRBV15 | NA
CASTEASGFRYNEQFF | TRBV6-2/TRBV6-3 | NA
CASSYPTSRGGNTEAFF | TRBV6-2/TRBV6-3 | few
CASSNRDRGEAQHF | TRBV18 | NA
CATSRDVNTDTQYF | TRBV15 | NA
CASSFLSGSYEQYF | TRBV12-3/TRBV12-4 | many
CSVRGHQNEKLFF | TRBV20-1 | few
CASSPRGLSYEQYF | TRBV6-1 | NA
CASSRTSGGLADTQYF | TRBV7-2 | NA
CASSFAREDQGSYEQYF | TRBV7-9 | NA
CAIGKGGSLPDTQYF | TRBV10-3 | few
CASSQGSRGSNTDTQYF | TRBV4-2 | NA
CASSSVSILKTTDTQYF | TRBV12-3/TRBV12-4 | NA
CASSSDGRSTDTQYF | TRBV7-2 | many
CASSESVGYGTLGGFQPQHF | TRBV10-2 | NA
CASSQDQGAYNEQFF | TRBV5-1 | few
CASSSAVGGEQFF | TRBV12-3/TRBV12-4 | many
CASSLLAEAKNIQYF | TRBV5-1 | NA
CSVVIGRSTGELFF | TRBV29-1 | many
CAFSLAIYRGVGYNEQFF | TRBV2 | once
CASSFRGQTNTGELFF | TRBV5-1 | few
CASSNRDRENSPLHF | TRBV18 | few
CASKQGGVNTEAFF | TRBV12-3/TRBV12-4 | few
CASSQDGGKDEQFF | TRBV4-2 | NA
CASTPGTDTQYF | TRBV5-1 | NA